The 5 T cell receptor beta chains reported below all come from one sample, sequenced in a study of post-analysis software for immune sequencing data (dated by TCRdb to about 2015). Libraries were prepared through PCR. The instrument given in TCRdb is Illumina HiSeq 2500. To reduce PCR and sequencing biases, unique molecular identifiers were built into the TCR beta cDNA libraries. Clones were called with MiXCR by TCRdb after fastp trimmed the public reads at Q25, and only in-frame beta chains were retained. For every CDR3 protein sequence, its rows merge into one entry that carries the most common genes and DNA. Counted in this sample were 350,000 to 500,000 distinct CDR3 sequences; 39% of them appeared once. Jointly, the top ten make up under 9% of the sample. These receptors lack a known antigen. The study at large found these results: Patients showed significantly higher frequencies than controls for a handful of TRBV segments, among them TRBV5-6, TRBV5-1 and TRBV20-1.

The sequenced material came from blood. The receptors here all came from a girl aged 2 to 10 with multiple sclerosis.

This clonotype appeared a few times. The chain combines TRBV6-5 with TRBJ1-2, with a weak D call TRBD1 (5 bases). The length of the CDR3 is 16 residues. CDR1 and CDR2 from the germline V gene are MNHEY and SVGAGI. Trimming took off 1 base at V and 8 bases at J, with 20 bases between the two ends. The CDR3 is CASSYYIPGGLRGYTF. Here the CDR3 DNA reads TGTGCCAGCAGTTACTACATCCCGGGGGGACTTCGAGGCTACACCTTC.

The chain is built from TRBV15 and TRBJ2-7; 11 bases agree with TRBD2. The germline V gene encodes CDR1 LNHNV and CDR2 YYDKDF (reference sequence). V lost 5 bases and J lost 4; bases outside the gene matches: 16. This CDR3 region has 18 residues. CDR3 residues: CATSARLPTSGSRYEQYF. The CDR3 bases are TGTGCCACCAGCGCGAGACTCCCTACTAGCGGGAGCCGGTACGAGCAGTACTTC.

The sample holds many counts of this clonotype. The CDR3: CASSPGDTEAFF. The DNA of the CDR3 is TGTGCCAGCAGTCCCGGAGACACTGAAGCTTTCTTT. The chain employs TRBV28 and TRBJ1-1; D is unresolved. The V and J ends lost 5 bases and 3 bases respectively, with 7 bases between them. The CDR3 totals 12 residues. CDR1 and CDR2 (germline): MDHEN, SYDVKM.

This clonotype has a handful of counts. The CDR3 here is CSVEDPTGYSPLHF. For the CDR3, the DNA is TGCAGCGTTGAAGATCCGACAGGGTATTCACCCCTCCACTTT. V gene TRBV29-1 combines with J gene TRBJ1-6, with 7 bases matching TRBD1. From germline, CDR1 is SQVTM and CDR2 ANQGSEA. The CDR3 is 14 residues long. The V and J ends lost 0 bases and 8 bases, in that order; junction bases with no gene match: 4.

This clonotype was observed a few times. The chain has TRBV10-3 and TRBJ2-3; TRBD1 aligns across 7 bases. Germline trimming cut 6 bases from V and 4 bases from J; bases unmatched to any gene: 10. The CDR3 is 15 residues long. Germline assignment: CDR1 ENHRY and CDR2 SYGVKD. The CDR3 protein is CAIRTGQLSSDTQYF. The CDR3 DNA reads as TGTGCCATCAGGACGGGACAGCTTAGCTCAGATACGCAGTATTTT.